Listed below are T cell receptor beta chains from one sample, sequenced in a study of T-cell memory formation after mild COVID-19. In TCRdb, the 5' RACE reads were re-called with MiXCR into one record per CDR3 protein. The sample lists fewer than 400,000 distinct CDR3 sequences; about 15% were seen once. The sample consisted of PBMCs or a T cell subset sorted from them (not recorded which). The receptors shown here come from a young man who had mild COVID-19 (a few samples of this study predate the infection). Cell type and time point are not known. Each CDR3 is given with its conserved first and last residue. A D gene is named only where the DNA matches it firmly.

D: .
length: 15
V: TRBV7-2
J: TRBJ1-6
CDR3: CASSRSGTDNSPLHF

D: TRBD1
length: 20
V: TRBV4-1
J: TRBJ2-5
CDR3: CASSQDRGQGELKGEETQYF

D: .
length: 14
V: TRBV7-2
J: TRBJ2-1
CDR3: CASSVGRTAHEQFF

D: .
length: 16
V: TRBV2
J: TRBJ2-1
CDR3: CASSEALGTPYNEQFF

D: TRBD2
length: 18
V: TRBV12-3/TRBV12-4
J: TRBJ2-5
CDR3: CASSWGLAGGRHQETQYF

D: TRBD2
length: 15
V: TRBV6-6
J: TRBJ2-5
CDR3: CASSPTTAGGETQYF

D: TRBD1
length: 13
V: TRBV4-2
J: TRBJ1-1
CDR3: CASSDRVGTEAFF

D: .
length: 13
V: TRBV5-6
J: TRBJ2-3
CDR3: CATNKRGTDTQYF

D: TRBD1
length: 16
V: TRBV15
J: TRBJ1-6
CDR3: CATSRVAGTGASPLHF

D: .
length: 15
V: TRBV5-6
J: TRBJ1-2
CDR3: CASSPVDATPYGYTF

D: .
length: 14
V: TRBV4-1
J: TRBJ1-1
CDR3: CASSQQHDDTEAFF

D: TRBD1
length: 14
V: TRBV10-3
J: TRBJ2-1
CDR3: CATLQGDSYNEQFF

D: .
length: 15
V: TRBV7-2
J: TRBJ1-2
CDR3: CASSLEAGIVSSYTF

D: .
length: 11
V: TRBV29-1
J: TRBJ2-1
CDR3: CSVPGVHEQFF

D: TRBD2
length: 12
V: TRBV3-1
J: TRBJ2-3
CDR3: CASSLWTSSLAF

D: TRBD2
length: 11
V: TRBV7-2
J: TRBJ2-5
CDR3: CASSSLAVQYF

D: .
length: 14
V: TRBV18
J: TRBJ2-3
CDR3: CASSPNDFTDTQYF

D: .
length: 17
V: TRBV6-5
J: TRBJ1-1
CDR3: CASSYLTVGTANTEAFF

D: .
length: 13
V: TRBV5-1
J: TRBJ1-2
CDR3: CASSLVTVDGYTF

D: .
length: 14
V: TRBV6-2/TRBV6-3
J: TRBJ2-5
CDR3: CASSYSGGWETQYF

D: .
length: 13
V: TRBV7-2
J: TRBJ2-3
CDR3: CASSLLKKGTQYF

D: .
length: 16
V: TRBV7-9
J: TRBJ2-3
CDR3: CASSLRIAWDTDTQYF

D: .
length: 14
V: TRBV5-1
J: TRBJ2-2
CDR3: CASSSPTNTGELFF

D: .
length: 14
V: TRBV4-2
J: TRBJ1-1
CDR3: CASSQVWQGGEAFF

D: TRBD2
length: 16
V: TRBV9
J: TRBJ2-1
CDR3: CASSAGLAGLPGEQFF

D: .
length: 14
V: TRBV6-5
J: TRBJ1-1
CDR3: CASSYRPKGAEAFF

D: .
length: 14
V: TRBV20-1
J: TRBJ2-6
CDR3: CSARGTSGANVLTF

D: TRBD1
length: 14
V: TRBV7-9
J: TRBJ2-1
CDR3: CASSFTTGENEQFF

D: TRBD1
length: 14
V: TRBV7-9
J: TRBJ2-3
CDR3: CASSGQGGGDTQYF

D: TRBD1
length: 15
V: TRBV6-5
J: TRBJ1-4
CDR3: CASRPTGQANEKLFF

D: TRBD2
length: 16
V: TRBV20-1
J: TRBJ2-7
CDR3: CSARRLAGERPYEQYF

D: .
length: 13
V: TRBV20-1
J: TRBJ1-5
CDR3: CSALYQSGQPQHF

D: TRBD2
length: 15
V: TRBV28
J: TRBJ2-1
CDR3: CASKGGQLLAGGIFF

D: .
length: 15
V: TRBV3-1
J: TRBJ1-2
CDR3: CASSRRGTRVYGYNF

D: .
length: 13
V: TRBV5-6
J: TRBJ1-5
CDR3: CASSIGFGQPQHF

D: TRBD1
length: 16
V: TRBV6-6
J: TRBJ2-2
CDR3: CASGDDRGQRAGELFF

D: .
length: 14
V: TRBV7-2
J: TRBJ1-3
CDR3: CASSLGLTGNTIYF

D: .
length: 16
V: TRBV28
J: TRBJ2-3
CDR3: CASSPLGGGVGDTQYF

D: .
length: 15
V: TRBV20-1
J: TRBJ1-4
CDR3: CSAVEGIVTNEKLFF

D: TRBD2
length: 12
V: TRBV9
J: TRBJ2-1
CDR3: CASSFSGEEQFF

D: .
length: 12
V: TRBV12-3/TRBV12-4
J: TRBJ1-1
CDR3: CASSPIRTGAFF

D: TRBD1
length: 16
V: TRBV5-1
J: TRBJ1-2
CDR3: CASSIGTAPRTYGYTF

D: TRBD1
length: 15
V: TRBV5-1
J: TRBJ1-5
CDR3: CASSLQGASNQPQHF

D: .
length: 14
V: TRBV7-9
J: TRBJ1-1
CDR3: CASSPPWDNTEAFF

D: .
length: 15
V: TRBV29-1
J: TRBJ1-6
CDR3: CSARLGSSYNSPLHF

D: .
length: 15
V: TRBV7-6
J: TRBJ1-3
CDR3: CASSPGRSYGNTIYF

D: .
length: 15
V: TRBV5-1
J: TRBJ1-1
CDR3: CASSEYSGMNTEAFF

D: TRBD1
length: 14
V: TRBV20-1
J: TRBJ1-1
CDR3: CSARFGTGDTEAFF

D: .
length: 14
V: TRBV11-2
J: TRBJ1-3
CDR3: CASSIARSGNTIYF

D: .
length: 14
V: TRBV12-3/TRBV12-4
J: TRBJ1-2
CDR3: CASSPDRRSYGYTF

D: TRBD2
length: 15
V: TRBV27
J: TRBJ2-1
CDR3: CASSLTGGAWYEQFF

D: .
length: 16
V: TRBV7-2
J: TRBJ2-3
CDR3: CASSSFLGGGPNTQYF

D: TRBD1
length: 15
V: TRBV7-9
J: TRBJ1-2
CDR3: CASSEGQGFRYGYTF

D: TRBD1
length: 18
V: TRBV10-3
J: TRBJ1-5
CDR3: CAISESRDRGQSNQPQHF

D: .
length: 13
V: TRBV20-1
J: TRBJ2-5
CDR3: CSARDLAQETQYF

D: .
length: 16
V: TRBV20-1
J: TRBJ1-6
CDR3: CSARQEGRYYNSPLHF

D: .
length: 12
V: TRBV6-5
J: TRBJ1-1
CDR3: CASSLRRGEAFF